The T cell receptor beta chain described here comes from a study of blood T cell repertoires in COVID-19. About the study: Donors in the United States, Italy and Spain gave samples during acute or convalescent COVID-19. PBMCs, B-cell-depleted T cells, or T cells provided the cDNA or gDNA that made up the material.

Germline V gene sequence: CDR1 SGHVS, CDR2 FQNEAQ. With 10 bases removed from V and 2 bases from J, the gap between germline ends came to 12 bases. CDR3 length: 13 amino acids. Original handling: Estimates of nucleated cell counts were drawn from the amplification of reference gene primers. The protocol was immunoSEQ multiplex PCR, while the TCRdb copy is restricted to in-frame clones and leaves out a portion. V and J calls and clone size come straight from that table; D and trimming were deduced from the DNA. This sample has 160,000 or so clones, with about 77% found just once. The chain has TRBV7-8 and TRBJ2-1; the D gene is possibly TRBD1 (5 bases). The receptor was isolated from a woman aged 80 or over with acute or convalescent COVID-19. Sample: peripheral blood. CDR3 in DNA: TGTGCCAACTCGCAGGGCCCCTACAATGAGCAGTTCTTC. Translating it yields CANSQGPYNEQFF.